These T cell receptor beta chains were read from a single sample in a study of T cells in Graves' hyperthyroidism and ophthalmopathy. TCRdb re-called the multiplex PCR reads with MiXCR, one entry per CDR3 protein. The sample lists more than 300,000 distinct CDR3 sequences, around 14% seen once, with approximately 25% in the top ten. Material: blood. The receptors stem from a woman aged 25 to 39 with Graves' hyperthyroidism. CDR3s include the opening cysteine and the closing phenylalanine or tryptophan. A D gene is named only where the DNA matches it firmly. Clone sizes are given selectively: once, few, many, or a class where the clone is expanded.

D gene: TRBD1; clone size: few; J gene: TRBJ1-4; V gene: TRBV28; CDR3 DNA: TGTGCCAGCAGTTGGGGACAGGGGAGGAATGAAAAACTGTTTTTT; CDR3 protein: CASSWGQGRNEKLFF
D gene: NA; clone size: NA; J gene: TRBJ2-1; V gene: TRBV7-2; CDR3 DNA: TGTGCCAGCAGCCCCAGGAGTTCCCCCTACAATGAGCAGTTCTTC; CDR3 protein: CASSPRSSPYNEQFF
D gene: NA; clone size: NA; J gene: TRBJ2-3; V gene: TRBV27; CDR3 DNA: TGTGCCAGCACCGCGGCGGGCGATACGCAGTATTTT; CDR3 protein: CASTAAGDTQYF
D gene: NA; clone size: few; J gene: TRBJ1-2; V gene: TRBV10-3; CDR3 DNA: TGTGCCGTATTAAACCGGGACCTCATTAACTATGGCTACACCTTC; CDR3 protein: CAVLNRDLINYGYTF
D gene: NA; clone size: many; J gene: TRBJ2-7; V gene: TRBV15; CDR3 DNA: TGTGCCACCAGCAGAGACAACGCGGCCTACGAGCAGTACTTC; CDR3 protein: CATSRDNAAYEQYF
D gene: NA; clone size: many; J gene: TRBJ1-1; V gene: TRBV27; CDR3 DNA: TGTGCCAGCAGTTTGTACCCAGGAGGGAACACTGAAGCTTTCTTT; CDR3 protein: CASSLYPGGNTEAFF
D gene: NA; clone size: many; J gene: TRBJ1-5; V gene: TRBV20-1; CDR3 DNA: TGCAGTGCTATCGCCGGATCGACTGTTCAGCCCCAGCATTTT; CDR3 protein: CSAIAGSTVQPQHF
D gene: TRBD2; clone size: NA; J gene: TRBJ2-5; V gene: TRBV10-2; CDR3 DNA: TGCGCCAGCACCCGAACTAGCGGGAGTGGTGAGACCCAGTACTTC; CDR3 protein: CASTRTSGSGETQYF
D gene: TRBD2; clone size: many; J gene: TRBJ2-1; V gene: TRBV28; CDR3 DNA: TGTGCCAGCATGGCTAGCGGGAGTACTGCCAATGAGCAGTTCTTC; CDR3 protein: CASMASGSTANEQFF
D gene: NA; clone size: many; J gene: TRBJ2-7; V gene: TRBV7-6; CDR3 DNA: TGTGCCAGCAGCTTAGAGGCCGGGAACTCCTACGAGCAGTACTTC; CDR3 protein: CASSLEAGNSYEQYF
D gene: NA; clone size: few; J gene: TRBJ2-1; V gene: TRBV30; CDR3 DNA: TGTGCCTGGAGTGAACGAGCGGTGTCATACAGGGGAGGAGTAATTTATGAGCAGTTCTTC; CDR3 protein: CAWSERAVSYRGGVIYEQFF
D gene: NA; clone size: many; J gene: TRBJ2-7; V gene: TRBV5-1; CDR3 DNA: TGCGCCAGCAGCGCCAGGGTATCGAGTGACGAGCAGTACTTC; CDR3 protein: CASSARVSSDEQYF
D gene: NA; clone size: NA; J gene: TRBJ1-1; V gene: TRBV19; CDR3 DNA: TGTGCCAGTAGTATTACAGGAGTCCGAATGAACACTGAAGCTTTCTTT; CDR3 protein: CASSITGVRMNTEAFF
D gene: NA; clone size: few; J gene: TRBJ1-4; V gene: TRBV5-1; CDR3 DNA: TGCGCCAGCAGCGAGGGAGGGGATGAAAAACTGTTTTTT; CDR3 protein: CASSEGGDEKLFF
D gene: TRBD1; clone size: few; J gene: TRBJ2-2; V gene: TRBV29-1; CDR3 DNA: TGCAGCGTCCAAGACAGGGCAAACACCGGGGAGCTGTTTTTT; CDR3 protein: CSVQDRANTGELFF
D gene: NA; clone size: NA; J gene: TRBJ2-1; V gene: TRBV6-1; CDR3 DNA: TGTGCCACCATCGACGTCAGACAAGAGGCCTACAATGAGCAGTTCTTC; CDR3 protein: CATIDVRQEAYNEQFF